This is a list of T cell receptor beta chains from one sample in a study of blood T cell repertoires in COVID-19. Data came from immunoSEQ multiplex PCR; TCRdb stores just in-frame clones and leaves some out. The data contain around 94,000 clones, roughly 86% of them singletons. The specimen was peripheral blood. Source of these receptors: a man aged 45-65 years with active or convalescent COVID-19. Both conserved end residues are part of each CDR3. The order of the fields is CDR3 DNA, CDR3 protein, clone size, D gene, J gene, V gene. The D gene is left open where the match is weak. Some rows mark clone size as missing; the rest say once, few, many or name a class of expanded clone.

DNA: TGTGCCAGTAGTTCGGGGACAGGGAGTGAAAAACTGTTTTTT; CDR3: CASSSGTGSEKLFF; size: .; D: TRBD1; J: TRBJ1-4; V: TRBV19
DNA: TGTGCCAGCAGCCAAGATCTCGGGAGATCACCCCTCCACTTT; CDR3: CASSQDLGRSPLHF; size: .; D: .; J: TRBJ1-6; V: TRBV14
DNA: TGTGCCAGCAGCCAAGATAAGGGACAGGGTATGCAGCCCCAGCATTTT; CDR3: CASSQDKGQGMQPQHF; size: few; D: TRBD1; J: TRBJ1-5; V: TRBV4-2
DNA: TGTGCCAGCAGGGACAGGGATCAGCCCCAGCATTTT; CDR3: CASRDRDQPQHF; size: once; D: TRBD1; J: TRBJ1-5; V: TRBV2
DNA: TGTGCCAGCATGACGGAGGGTACCGGGGAGCTGTTTTTT; CDR3: CASMTEGTGELFF; size: .; D: .; J: TRBJ2-2; V: TRBV6-5
DNA: TGTGCCAGCAGCCCCTTGACAGGGAATAATGAAAAACTGTTTTTT; CDR3: CASSPLTGNNEKLFF; size: .; D: TRBD1; J: TRBJ1-4; V: TRBV5-5
DNA: TGCGCCAGCAGCCCCGGGACAGGACCTAATGAAAAACTGTTTTTT; CDR3: CASSPGTGPNEKLFF; size: .; D: TRBD1; J: TRBJ1-4; V: TRBV5-1
DNA: TGTGCCAGCAGCTCAGGACAGGGATCGAACACTGAAGCTTTCTTT; CDR3: CASSSGQGSNTEAFF; size: .; D: TRBD1; J: TRBJ1-1; V: TRBV11-2
DNA: TGTGCCAGTGGGGGGTCGGGAGATACGCAGTATTTT; CDR3: CASGGSGDTQYF; size: .; D: .; J: TRBJ2-3; V: TRBV19
DNA: TGTGCCAGCTCACTAAGCTATCCAGATACGCAGTATTTT; CDR3: CASSLSYPDTQYF; size: .; D: .; J: TRBJ2-3; V: TRBV18
DNA: TGCGCCAGCAGTATCGGACAGGGACGAGAGACCCAGTACTTC; CDR3: CASSIGQGRETQYF; size: .; D: TRBD1; J: TRBJ2-5; V: TRBV5-1
DNA: TGTGCCAGAGGGGGAAACTATGGCTACACCTTC; CDR3: CARGGNYGYTF; size: .; D: .; J: TRBJ1-2; V: TRBV6-5
DNA: TGTGCCAGCAGCTCAACAGGGACTAATGAAAAACTGTTTTTT; CDR3: CASSSTGTNEKLFF; size: .; D: .; J: TRBJ1-4; V: TRBV7-9
DNA: TGTGCCAGCAGCCACGGGGGACAGGGGGAAATTTCTTCACCCCTCCACTTT; CDR3: CASSHGGQGEISSPLHF; size: .; D: TRBD1; J: TRBJ1-6; V: TRBV14
DNA: TGTGCCAGCAGTGAGGGGGACAGGGTGGGAAAACTGTTTTTT; CDR3: CASSEGDRVGKLFF; size: .; D: TRBD1; J: TRBJ1-4; V: TRBV2
DNA: TGTGCCATCAGTGAAACCGGGACAGGTCTTTATAGCAATCAGCCCCAGCATTTT; CDR3: CAISETGTGLYSNQPQHF; size: once; D: TRBD1; J: TRBJ1-5; V: TRBV10-3
DNA: TGTGCCAGCAGCTTAGTGGGCAGGTCCACAGATACGCAGTATTTT; CDR3: CASSLVGRSTDTQYF; size: .; D: .; J: TRBJ2-3; V: TRBV7-2
DNA: TGTGCCAGCAGCTTCGGGACTAGCGGGGGGAGCACAGATACGCAGTATTTT; CDR3: CASSFGTSGGSTDTQYF; size: once; D: TRBD2; J: TRBJ2-3; V: TRBV7-2
DNA: TGTGCCAGTAGTACAGGGGGTCCGGAGACCCAGTACTTC; CDR3: CASSTGGPETQYF; size: once; D: TRBD1; J: TRBJ2-5; V: TRBV19
DNA: TGTGCCAGCATGGAGACAGCCATCTCGCGGGGCTACACCTTC; CDR3: CASMETAISRGYTF; size: .; D: .; J: TRBJ1-2; V: TRBV6-5
DNA: TGTGCCAGCAGTTTTATACTAGAGACGGGGGAGACCCAGTACTTC; CDR3: CASSFILETGETQYF; size: .; D: .; J: TRBJ2-5; V: TRBV28
DNA: TGTGCCAGCAGCTGGGGGACATCGACGTATAGCAATCAGCCCCAGCATTTT; CDR3: CASSWGTSTYSNQPQHF; size: .; D: .; J: TRBJ1-5; V: TRBV7-2
DNA: TGTGCCATCAGGGGGGACAGATACGGTGAGCAGTTCTTC; CDR3: CAIRGDRYGEQFF; size: .; D: TRBD1; J: TRBJ2-1; V: TRBV10-3
DNA: TGTGCCAGCAGTGAACAGGGGGCGCAGCACAATGAGCAGTTCTTC; CDR3: CASSEQGAQHNEQFF; size: .; D: TRBD1; J: TRBJ2-1; V: TRBV6-1
DNA: TGTGCCAGCAGTGAAGCGGAGGAGAACACTGAAGCTTTCTTT; CDR3: CASSEAEENTEAFF; size: .; D: .; J: TRBJ1-1; V: TRBV6-1
DNA: TGTGCCAGCAGTGAATACGCTCCAGCGGCGGCTTATAACAATCAGCCCCAGCATTTT; CDR3: CASSEYAPAAAYNNQPQHF; size: .; D: .; J: TRBJ1-5; V: TRBV6-1
DNA: TGCGCCAGCAGCCAAGCAGGGTACCAAGAGACCCAGTACTTC; CDR3: CASSQAGYQETQYF; size: .; D: .; J: TRBJ2-5; V: TRBV4-3
DNA: TGTGCCAGTGAATATAGCGGGGGGGCGAACACCGGGGAGCTGTTTTTT; CDR3: CASEYSGGANTGELFF; size: .; D: TRBD2; J: TRBJ2-2; V: TRBV19
DNA: TGTGCCAGCAGCCGCCGCGGACAGGCCGGGGAGCTGTTTTTT; CDR3: CASSRRGQAGELFF; size: .; D: TRBD1; J: TRBJ2-2; V: TRBV3-1/TRBV3-2
DNA: TGTGCCAGCAGCTACAGGGGGCGTGGCACCGGGGAGCTGTTTTTT; CDR3: CASSYRGRGTGELFF; size: .; D: TRBD1; J: TRBJ2-2; V: TRBV7-2
DNA: TGTGCCAGAAGCTCAATCAGGGGCGTAACCCAAGAGACCCAGTACTTC; CDR3: CARSSIRGVTQETQYF; size: once; D: .; J: TRBJ2-5; V: TRBV5-3
DNA: TGTGCCAGCTCACCACCGGGACAGGGGTACAATCAGCCCCAGCATTTT; CDR3: CASSPPGQGYNQPQHF; size: .; D: TRBD1; J: TRBJ1-5; V: TRBV18
DNA: TGTGCCTGGGGGCAGGGGAGAGGCGACACTGAAGCTTTCTTT; CDR3: CAWGQGRGDTEAFF; size: .; D: .; J: TRBJ1-1; V: TRBV30
DNA: TGTGCCAGCACCAACGGACAGGGTCGGGGGATGAACACTGAAGCTTTCTTT; CDR3: CASTNGQGRGMNTEAFF; size: few; D: TRBD1; J: TRBJ1-1; V: TRBV27
DNA: TGCGCCAGCAGTACTTGGGGGGTCCAAGAGACCCAGTACTTC; CDR3: CASSTWGVQETQYF; size: .; D: .; J: TRBJ2-5; V: TRBV5-1
DNA: TGTGCCAGCAGCGTGACAGGGAACACTGAAGCTTTCTTT; CDR3: CASSVTGNTEAFF; size: once; D: .; J: TRBJ1-1; V: TRBV6-4
DNA: TGTGCCAGCAGCCCCTCGAGGGGGCAGGTCACCGGGGAGCTGTTTTTT; CDR3: CASSPSRGQVTGELFF; size: .; D: TRBD1; J: TRBJ2-2; V: TRBV7-9
DNA: TGTGCCAGTAGTCGGACAGCGAACACTGAAGCTTTCTTT; CDR3: CASSRTANTEAFF; size: .; D: .; J: TRBJ1-1; V: TRBV19
DNA: TGTGCCAGCAGCTTGCGGGGGGACTCCTACAATGAGCAGTTCTTC; CDR3: CASSLRGDSYNEQFF; size: .; D: TRBD2; J: TRBJ2-1; V: TRBV5-4
DNA: TGTGCCAGTAGAGAGGGGGGGAGATACGAGCAGTACTTC; CDR3: CASREGGRYEQYF; size: .; D: .; J: TRBJ2-7; V: TRBV19
DNA: TGTGCCAGCAGCTTAGCCCCGGGAGGACAAGAGACCCAGTACTTC; CDR3: CASSLAPGGQETQYF; size: .; D: TRBD2; J: TRBJ2-5; V: TRBV11-2
DNA: TGTGCCAGCAGGTCAGGGTATCAGCCCCAGCATTTT; CDR3: CASRSGYQPQHF; size: .; D: .; J: TRBJ1-5; V: TRBV27
DNA: TGTGCCAGCCGGGACAGTAGAACAGCTTTCTTT; CDR3: CASRDSRTAFF; size: .; D: TRBD1; J: TRBJ1-1; V: TRBV6-6
DNA: TGTGCCATCAGTCCGACCTCGTCGGGGGTCGATGAAAAACTGTTTTTT; CDR3: CAISPTSSGVDEKLFF; size: .; D: .; J: TRBJ1-4; V: TRBV10-3
DNA: TGTGCCAGCAGTCCATCCGGGACAGGCCTGATCTATGGCTACACCTTC; CDR3: CASSPSGTGLIYGYTF; size: .; D: TRBD1; J: TRBJ1-2; V: TRBV28
DNA: TGTGCCAGCAGCGTAGGAGGGTTAGCTGACGGAAACACCATATATTTT; CDR3: CASSVGGLADGNTIYF; size: .; D: .; J: TRBJ1-3; V: TRBV9
DNA: TGTGCCAGCAGCTTAGCACAGATTAATGAAAAACTGTTTTTT; CDR3: CASSLAQINEKLFF; size: few; D: .; J: TRBJ1-4; V: TRBV7-8
DNA: TGTGCCAGCAGTTTATTGCGGGGGGCTGGAGAGACCCAGTACTTC; CDR3: CASSLLRGAGETQYF; size: .; D: TRBD2; J: TRBJ2-5; V: TRBV28
DNA: TGTGCCAGCAGCTTAGCGGGGTCAGGGTGGAGGAACACTGAAGCTTTCTTT; CDR3: CASSLAGSGWRNTEAFF; size: .; D: .; J: TRBJ1-1; V: TRBV7-9
DNA: TGTGCCATGAACGGGGGGGCCCTCTACAATGAGCAGTTCTTC; CDR3: CAMNGGALYNEQFF; size: .; D: TRBD2; J: TRBJ2-1; V: TRBV6-5
DNA: TGTGCCAGCAGACCCAATCAGGGGGCGGGCTATGGCTACACCTTC; CDR3: CASRPNQGAGYGYTF; size: .; D: TRBD1; J: TRBJ1-2; V: TRBV5-4
DNA: TGTGCCAGCAACAACGGCGGGACAGGGCTTTCACCCCTCCACTTT; CDR3: CASNNGGTGLSPLHF; size: .; D: TRBD1; J: TRBJ1-6; V: TRBV7-9
DNA: TGTGCCAGCAGCAACCAGGGACTCCCGGGGGAGCAGTACTTC; CDR3: CASSNQGLPGEQYF; size: .; D: .; J: TRBJ2-7; V: TRBV7-8
DNA: TGTGCCAGCAGTTCAGGGGGTCCTAATGAAAAACTGTTTTTT; CDR3: CASSSGGPNEKLFF; size: once; D: TRBD1; J: TRBJ1-4; V: TRBV28
DNA: TGTGCCAGCAGTGATTCTCCGGGACTAGCTGTCGGGGAGCTGTTTTTT; CDR3: CASSDSPGLAVGELFF; size: .; D: TRBD2; J: TRBJ2-2; V: TRBV6-4